This T cell receptor (beta chain) was sequenced in a study of control samples from healthy donors and cancer patients. Measured with immunoSEQ multiplex PCR; TCRdb has only the in-frame clones, and not every one. The sample has roughly 130,000 clones; roughly 91% are singletons. Trimming left V 3 bases short and J 6 bases short, with 9 bases between. The V gene's germline CDR1 is SGHNT and CDR2 YYREEE (reference sequence). The CDR3 covers 13 residues. The sequenced sample consisted of PBMCs. The chain is built from TRBV5-4 and TRBJ2-2; D gene unclear. The clonotype was recovered from a man aged 45-65 years with head and neck cancer. CDR3 amino acids: CASSWPGAGELFF. DNA of the CDR3: TGTGCCAGCAGCTGGCCGGGCGCCGGGGAGCTGTTTTTT.